The 19 T cell receptor beta chains below were found in one sample sequenced in a study of blood T cell repertoires in COVID-19. Clones were read by immunoSEQ multiplex PCR, and TCRdb kept only the in-frame ones, dropping some. The data contain over 250,000 clones, roughly 90% of them seen just once; the ten biggest clones take up around 13%. Sequenced sample: peripheral blood. The receptors come from a woman in her sixties or seventies with COVID-19, enrolled during active disease.

The gene calls are TRBV19 and TRBJ2-3; 7 bases align to TRBD1. Germline V CDR1 and CDR2: LNHDA, SQIVND (reference sequence). There are 15 residues in the CDR3. V was clipped by 8 bases and J by 0 bases; unmatched bases: 8. CDR3 nucleotide sequence: TGTGCCAGTGGTGAGACAGGGTCAAGCACAGATACGCAGTATTTT. Protein product: CASGETGSSTDTQYF.

On this clone: Other DNA sequences in the same sample also yield this CDR3. V and J are TRBV6-5 and TRBJ2-7; 9 bases fit TRBD1. Germline V CDR1 and CDR2: MNHEY, SVGAGI. With V trimmed by 6 bases and J by 3 bases, 3 bases remained unmatched. The CDR3 spans 13 residues. CDR3 sequence reads: CASSWDRDYEQYF. The DNA of the CDR3 is TGTGCCAGCAGCTGGGACAGGGACTACGAGCAGTACTTC.

V and J are TRBV28 and TRBJ2-3; no clear D gene. Germline CDR1 and CDR2: MDHEN and SYDVKM. Trimming cost V 3 bases and J 3 bases, with 4 bases left between them. The CDR3 extends over 12 amino acids. The CDR3 region has the DNA TGTGCCAGCAGTTTGGCAACAGATACGCAGTATTTT. Protein: CASSLATDTQYF.

The chain carries TRBV3-1 (or the pseudogene TRBV3-2) and TRBJ2-1, with D possibly being TRBD2 (6 bases). The CDR3 sequence is 15 residues long. V gave up 2 bases and J gave up 4 bases, with 12 bases separating them. Germline V gene lookup returns CDR1 LGHDT and CDR2 YNNKEL (reference sequence). The CDR3 nucleotides read TGTGCCAGCAGCCAAACTTCCGGAGGGTACAATGAGCAGTTCTTC. As protein: CASSQTSGGYNEQFF.

V and J are TRBV24-1 and TRBJ2-3; 11 bases agree with TRBD2. Unmatched junction bases numbered 5, after V lost 5 bases and J lost 5 bases. Germline CDR1 and CDR2: KGHDR and SFDVKD. The CDR3 is 15 residues long. This CDR3 is CATSALSGGVDTQYF. The CDR3 bases are TGTGCCACCAGTGCCCTTAGCGGGGGGGTAGATACGCAGTATTTT.

This clone was detected a few times. V usage is TRBV7-9 and J usage is TRBJ1-2; 11 nucleotides agree with TRBD1. The CDR3 totals 14 residues. Losses at the gene ends were 5 bases for V and 4 bases for J; bases not matched to a gene: 3. Germline values: CDR1 SEHNR, CDR2 FQNEAQ (reference sequence). CDR3 sequence reads: CASSQGQGVYGYTF. The CDR3 nucleotides are TGTGCCAGCAGCCAGGGACAGGGGGTCTATGGCTACACCTTC.

This clone was seen at least ten times. J is TRBJ2-1 and V is TRBV15, with TRBD2 matching 15 bases. Germline CDR1 is LNHNV and CDR2 is YYDKDF (reference sequence). The CDR3 sequence is 17 residues long. With 1 base clipped from V and 6 bases from J, the junction kept 4 bases outside the gene matches. CDR3 nucleotide sequence: TGTGCCACCAGCAGAGGGACTAGCGGGGGGGCCGTCAATGAGCAGTTCTTC. It encodes CATSRGTSGGAVNEQFF. Together with reference TRBV15 and TRBJ2-1, the CDR3 gives the full variable domain: DAMVIQNPRYQVTQFGKPVTLSCSQTLNHNVMYWYQQKSSQAPKLLFHYYDKDFNNEADTPDNFQSRRPNTSFCFLDIRSPGLGDTAMYLCATSRGTSGGAVNEQFFGPGTRLTVL.

V gene TRBV5-1 combines with J gene TRBJ2-1; D might be TRBD1 (5 bases). The V gene's germline CDR1 is SGHRS and CDR2 YFSETQ. V shed 3 bases and J shed 7 bases, with 17 bases lying between them. The CDR3 has 15 amino acids. CDR3 amino acids: CASSSPDSNSNEQFF. The CDR3 nucleotides read TGCGCCAGCAGCTCCCCCGACAGCAACTCAAATGAGCAGTTCTTC.

V usage is TRBV6-5 and J usage is TRBJ2-3; D remains ambiguous. The ends were cut back, 7 bases at V and 4 bases at J, with 12 bases in the middle. Germline V gene data show CDR1 as MNHEY and CDR2 as SVGAGI. The CDR3 extends over 13 amino acids. The CDR3 is CASTNPTSDTQYF. CDR3 DNA sequence: TGTGCCAGCACCAATCCCACATCAGATACGCAGTATTTT.

The chain recombines TRBV6-5 with TRBJ2-5; perhaps TRBD2 as D (6 bases). Germline loops: CDR1 MNHEY, CDR2 SVGAGI. V was cut by 6 bases and J by 3 bases, with 14 bases left in between. The CDR3 runs 14 residues. The CDR3 region has the DNA TGTGCCAGCAGCATGACCAGGAGGGAAGAGACCCAGTACTTC. It specifies CASSMTRREETQYF.

This chain links TRBV2 with TRBJ2-1; tentatively, D is TRBD1 (6 bases). The ends were cut back, 2 bases at V and 10 bases at J, with 15 bases in the middle. CDR1 is SNHLY and CDR2 is FYNNEI in the germline V gene. The CDR3 covers 14 residues. DNA of the CDR3: TGTGCCAGCAGTGAATACGACAGGCTTTTCGAGCAGTTCTTC. Protein sequence: CASSEYDRLFEQFF. Full variable domain (rest looked up from reference TRBV2 and TRBJ2-1): EPEVTQTPSHQVTQMGQEVILRCVPISNHLYFYWYRQILGQKVEFLVSFYNNEISEKSEIFDDQFSVERPDGSNFTLKIRSTKLEDSAMYFCASSEYDRLFEQFFGPGTRLTVL.

This clone was recorded once. V usage is TRBV10-3 and J usage is TRBJ2-7, with 10 bases matching TRBD1. Germline-derived CDR1 and CDR2 are ENHRY and SYGVKD. With V trimmed by 7 bases and J by 10 bases, 10 bases remained unmatched. The CDR3 has 13 residues. CDR3 residues: CAIKPGQGMKQYF. CDR3 bases: TGTGCCATCAAACCGGGACAGGGGATGAAACAGTACTTC.

About this clone itself: The CDR3 does not end in the conserved phenylalanine or tryptophan, so this is likely a read error. It is unclear where the CDR3 begins or ends on the DNA, so no DNA is shown, and the CDR3 is as TCRdb lists it. This rearrangement joins TRBV23-1 to TRBJ1-2; the table names TRBD1, a call not compared with the DNA. TRBV23-1 is an open reading frame whose function is uncertain. The CDR3 sequence runs 12 residues, both termini included. This CDR3 is CASSQFLESGHS.

The V and J genes are TRBV2 and TRBJ2-1; 10 positions agree with TRBD2. The CDR3 spans 17 residues. Per the germline V gene, CDR1 is SNHLY and CDR2 is FYNNEI. V gave up 2 bases and J gave up 3 bases; unmatched junction bases: 7. CDR3 sequence reads: CASSEIGSGGRYNEQFF. CDR3 DNA: TGTGCCAGCAGTGAAATAGGTAGCGGGGGGCGCTACAATGAGCAGTTCTTC.

V gene TRBV6-6 combines with J gene TRBJ2-2, with 7 bases lining up with TRBD1. The germline V gene encodes CDR1 MNHNY and CDR2 SVGAGI (reference sequence). The CDR3 totals 15 residues. The J segment lost 2 bases and the V segment lost 6 bases, leaving 6 bases of the junction unmatched. CDR3 sequence reads: CASRDGTVNTGELFF. DNA for the CDR3: TGTGCCAGCAGAGATGGGACAGTAAACACCGGGGAGCTGTTTTTT.

This clone was counted a single time. This chain uses TRBV9 with TRBJ1-2; 7 bases match TRBD1. The CDR3 sequence is 17 residues long. V dropped 4 bases and J dropped 0; count of bases not matched to a gene: 12. The germline CDR1 and CDR2 sequences are SGDLS and YYNGEE. The CDR3 DNA reads as TGTGCCAGCAGCCCTCACCCCTACAGGGGAGCTAACTATGGCTACACCTTC. Its translation is CASSPHPYRGANYGYTF.

The chain joins TRBV24-1 to TRBJ1-2, with a tentative D call TRBD1 (5 bases). Trimming took 3 bases from V and 5 from J, leaving 12 bases between them. Germline loops: CDR1 KGHDR, CDR2 SFDVKD. The CDR3 is 14 amino acids. CDR3 amino acids: CATSDAGTSYGYTF. CDR3 nucleotides: TGTGCCACCAGTGATGCCGGGACTTCTTATGGCTACACCTTC.

The J gene is TRBJ2-5, the V gene TRBV5-1, with TRBD2 identical over 13 bases. V gave up 4 bases and J gave up 4 bases; unmatched junction bases: 4. Germline V gives CDR1 SGHRS, CDR2 YFSETQ. The CDR3 totals 15 residues. CDR3 in DNA: TGCGCCAGCAGCATTGGACTAGCGGGGGTAGAGACCCAGTACTTC. Translated: CASSIGLAGVETQYF.

This clone was observed once. One end of the junction is discordant with germline, which a read error may explain. The rearrangement uses TRBV19 and TRBJ2-7; 10 nucleotides line up with TRBD1. Per the germline V gene, CDR1 is LNHDA and CDR2 is SQIVND (reference sequence). The CDR3 is made up of 15 amino acids. In nucleotides, the CDR3 is TGTGCCAGTAGTACCCCGGGACAGGGGAATCCTTGTGAGAACTTC. Translating it yields CASSTPGQGNPCENF.